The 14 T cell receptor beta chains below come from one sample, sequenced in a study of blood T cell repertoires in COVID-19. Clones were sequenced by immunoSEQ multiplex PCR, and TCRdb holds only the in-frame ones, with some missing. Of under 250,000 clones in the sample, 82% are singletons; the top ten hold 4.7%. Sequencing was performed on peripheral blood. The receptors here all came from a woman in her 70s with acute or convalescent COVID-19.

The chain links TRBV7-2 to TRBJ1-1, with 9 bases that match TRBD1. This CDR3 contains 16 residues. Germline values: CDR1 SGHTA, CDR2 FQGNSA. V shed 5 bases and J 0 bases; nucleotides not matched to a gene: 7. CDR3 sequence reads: CASSLQGAGVNTEAFF. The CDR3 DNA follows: TGTGCCAGCAGCCTACAGGGGGCAGGGGTGAACACTGAAGCTTTCTTT.

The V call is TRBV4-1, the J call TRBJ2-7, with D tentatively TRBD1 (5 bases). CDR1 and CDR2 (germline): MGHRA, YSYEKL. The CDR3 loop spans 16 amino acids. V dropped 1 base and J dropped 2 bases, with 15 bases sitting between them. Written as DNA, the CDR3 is TGCGCCAGCAGCCAAGGTTACTCCAGGGATCCCTACGAGCAGTACTTC. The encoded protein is CASSQGYSRDPYEQYF.

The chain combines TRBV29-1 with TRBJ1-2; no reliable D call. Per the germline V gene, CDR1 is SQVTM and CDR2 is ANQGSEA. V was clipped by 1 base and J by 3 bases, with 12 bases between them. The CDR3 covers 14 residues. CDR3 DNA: TGCAGCGTTGAAGCGCCCGGGCGGGACTATGGCTACACCTTC. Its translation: CSVEAPGRDYGYTF.

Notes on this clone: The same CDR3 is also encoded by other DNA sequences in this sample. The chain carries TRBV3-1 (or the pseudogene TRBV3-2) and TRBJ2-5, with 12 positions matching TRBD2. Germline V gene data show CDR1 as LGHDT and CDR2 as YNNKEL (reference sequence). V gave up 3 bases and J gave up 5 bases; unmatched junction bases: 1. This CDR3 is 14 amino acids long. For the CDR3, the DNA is TGTGCCAGCAGCCAGACTAGCGGGGGTGAGACCCAGTACTTC. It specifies CASSQTSGGETQYF.

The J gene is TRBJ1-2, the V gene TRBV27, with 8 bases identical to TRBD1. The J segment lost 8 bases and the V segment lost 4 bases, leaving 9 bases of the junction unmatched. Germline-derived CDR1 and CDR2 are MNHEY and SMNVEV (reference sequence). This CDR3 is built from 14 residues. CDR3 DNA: TGTGCCAGCAGTTCAATGCAGGGGGCGTGGGGCTACACCTTC. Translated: CASSSMQGAWGYTF.

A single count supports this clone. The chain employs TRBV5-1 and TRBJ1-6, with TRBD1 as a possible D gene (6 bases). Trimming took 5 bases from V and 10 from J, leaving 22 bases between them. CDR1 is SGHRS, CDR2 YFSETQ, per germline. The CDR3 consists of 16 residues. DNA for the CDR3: TGCGCCAGCAGTCGATCCGGACAGTTCGAGGGATCACCCCTCCACTTT. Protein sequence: CASSRSGQFEGSPLHF.

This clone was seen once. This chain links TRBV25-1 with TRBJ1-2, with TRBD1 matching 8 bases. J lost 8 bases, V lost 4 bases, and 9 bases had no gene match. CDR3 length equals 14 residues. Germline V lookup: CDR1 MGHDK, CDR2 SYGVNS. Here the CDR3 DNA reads TGTGCCAGCAGTGTAACGACAGGGGTCGGCGGCTACACCTTC. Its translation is CASSVTTGVGGYTF.

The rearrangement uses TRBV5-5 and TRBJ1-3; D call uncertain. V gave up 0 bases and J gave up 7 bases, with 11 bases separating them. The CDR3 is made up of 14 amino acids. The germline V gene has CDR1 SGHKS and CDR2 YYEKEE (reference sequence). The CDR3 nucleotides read TGTGCCAGCAGCTTGGGAGGTCTGACGAACACCATATATTTT. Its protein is CASSLGGLTNTIYF.

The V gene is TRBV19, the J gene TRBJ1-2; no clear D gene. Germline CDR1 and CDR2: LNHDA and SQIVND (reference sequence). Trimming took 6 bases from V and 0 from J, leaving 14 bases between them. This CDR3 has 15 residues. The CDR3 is CASSLRPTTNYGYTF. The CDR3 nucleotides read TGTGCCAGTAGCCTTCGACCGACTACTAACTATGGCTACACCTTC.

Here the CDR3 reads CASSLPSGGPGETQYF. The CDR3 DNA reads TGTGCCAGCAGCTTGCCCAGCGGGGGCCCCGGGGAGACCCAGTACTTC. The chain links TRBV7-9 to TRBJ2-5, with TRBD2 identical over 8 bases. Looked up from germline, CDR1 is SEHNR and CDR2 is FQNEAQ (reference sequence). This CDR3 has 16 amino acids. V lost 3 bases and J lost 5; bases outside the gene matches: 11.

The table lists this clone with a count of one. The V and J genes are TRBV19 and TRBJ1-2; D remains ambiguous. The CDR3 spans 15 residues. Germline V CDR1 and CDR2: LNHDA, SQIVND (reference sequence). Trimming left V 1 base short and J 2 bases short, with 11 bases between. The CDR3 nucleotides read TGTGCCAGTAGTATAGTGACTCCCCGGAACTATGGCTACACCTTC. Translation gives CASSIVTPRNYGYTF.

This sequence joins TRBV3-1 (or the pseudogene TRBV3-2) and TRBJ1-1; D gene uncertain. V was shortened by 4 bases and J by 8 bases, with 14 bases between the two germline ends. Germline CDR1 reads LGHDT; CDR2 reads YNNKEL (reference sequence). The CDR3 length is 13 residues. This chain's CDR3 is CASSPHSGIEAFF. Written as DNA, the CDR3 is TGTGCCAGCAGCCCTCATTCTGGCATAGAAGCTTTCTTT.

The CDR3 DNA reads TGTGCCAGCAGCCTGTCCCGGACAGGGGGCGCGAACATGGGTGAAAAACTGTTTTTT. It specifies CASSLSRTGGANMGEKLFF. V is TRBV5-5 and J is TRBJ1-4; 11 positions agree with TRBD1. J gave up 7 bases and V 4 bases, and 18 bases lay outside the gene matches. This CDR3 region has 19 residues. The germline gives CDR1 SGHKS, CDR2 YYEKEE (reference sequence).

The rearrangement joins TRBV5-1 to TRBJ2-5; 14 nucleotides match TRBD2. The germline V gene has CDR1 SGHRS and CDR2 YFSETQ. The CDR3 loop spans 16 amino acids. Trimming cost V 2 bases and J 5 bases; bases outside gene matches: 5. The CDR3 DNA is TGCGCCAGCAGCTTTAGACTAGCGGGGGGGCAGGAGACCCAGTACTTC. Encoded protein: CASSFRLAGGQETQYF.